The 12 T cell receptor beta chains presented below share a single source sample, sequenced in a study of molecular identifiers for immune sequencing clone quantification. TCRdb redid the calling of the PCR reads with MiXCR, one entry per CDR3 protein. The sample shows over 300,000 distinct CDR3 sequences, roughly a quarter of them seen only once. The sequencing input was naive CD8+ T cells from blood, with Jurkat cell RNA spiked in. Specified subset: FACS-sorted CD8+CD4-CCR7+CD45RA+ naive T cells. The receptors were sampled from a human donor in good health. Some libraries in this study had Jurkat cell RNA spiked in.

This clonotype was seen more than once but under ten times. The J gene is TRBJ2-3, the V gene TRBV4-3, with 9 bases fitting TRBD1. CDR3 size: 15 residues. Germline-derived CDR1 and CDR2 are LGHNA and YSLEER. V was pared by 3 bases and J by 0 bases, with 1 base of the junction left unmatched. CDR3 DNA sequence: TGCGCCAGCAGCCACGACAGGGGGAGCACAGATACGCAGTATTTT. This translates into CASSHDRGSTDTQYF.

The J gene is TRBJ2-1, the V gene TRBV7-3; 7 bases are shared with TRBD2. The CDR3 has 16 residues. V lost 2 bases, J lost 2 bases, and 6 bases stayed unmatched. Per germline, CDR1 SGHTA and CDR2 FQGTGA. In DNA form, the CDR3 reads TGTGCCAGCAGCTTAGGGGCTAGCGGTACCTACAATGAGCAGTTCTTC. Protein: CASSLGASGTYNEQFF.

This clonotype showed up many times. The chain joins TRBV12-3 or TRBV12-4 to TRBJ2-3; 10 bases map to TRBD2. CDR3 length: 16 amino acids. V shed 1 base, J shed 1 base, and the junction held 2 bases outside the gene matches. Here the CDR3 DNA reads TGTGCCAGCAGTTTAGGGCTAGCGGGGGGCACAGATACGCAGTATTTT. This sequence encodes CASSLGLAGGTDTQYF.

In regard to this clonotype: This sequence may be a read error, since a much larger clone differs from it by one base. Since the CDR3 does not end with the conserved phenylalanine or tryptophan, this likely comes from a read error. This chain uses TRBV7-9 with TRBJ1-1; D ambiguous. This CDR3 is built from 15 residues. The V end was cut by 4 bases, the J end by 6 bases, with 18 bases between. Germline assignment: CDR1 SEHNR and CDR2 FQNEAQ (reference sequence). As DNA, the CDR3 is TGTGCCAGCAGCTACCCCCGCGGGGTAGGAGCTGAAGCTTTCTAT. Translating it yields CASSYPRGVGAEAFY.

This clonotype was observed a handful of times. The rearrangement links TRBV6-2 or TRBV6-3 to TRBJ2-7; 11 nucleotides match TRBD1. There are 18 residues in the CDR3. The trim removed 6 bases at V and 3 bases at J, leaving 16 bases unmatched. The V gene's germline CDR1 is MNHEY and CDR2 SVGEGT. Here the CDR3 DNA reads TGTGCCAGCAGGTCCTCTCGGACAGGGGGCGCCCAACGCTACGAGCAGTACTTC. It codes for CASRSSRTGGAQRYEQYF.

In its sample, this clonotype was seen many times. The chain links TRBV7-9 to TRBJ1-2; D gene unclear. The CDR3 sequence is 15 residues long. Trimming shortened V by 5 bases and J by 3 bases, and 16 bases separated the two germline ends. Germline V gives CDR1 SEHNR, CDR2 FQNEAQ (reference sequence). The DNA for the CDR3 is TGTGCCAGCAGCCCACCCTCGAGCCGACACTATGGCTACACCTTC. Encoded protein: CASSPPSSRHYGYTF.

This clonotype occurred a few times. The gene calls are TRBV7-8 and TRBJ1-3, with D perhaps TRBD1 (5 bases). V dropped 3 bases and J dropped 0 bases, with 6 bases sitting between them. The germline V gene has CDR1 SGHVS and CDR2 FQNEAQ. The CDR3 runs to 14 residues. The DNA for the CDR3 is TGTGCCAGCAGCTTCCAGGGCTCTGGAAACACCATATATTTT. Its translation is CASSFQGSGNTIYF.

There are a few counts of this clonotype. Here the CDR3 DNA reads TGTGCCAGCAGTCTCGGCGGGACTAGCGAATACAATGAGCAGTTCTTC. Its protein is CASSLGGTSEYNEQFF. V gene TRBV7-3 combines with J gene TRBJ2-1; TRBD2 aligns across 10 bases. Germline V gene sequence: CDR1 SGHTA, CDR2 FQGTGA. The CDR3 loop spans 16 amino acids. After removal of 6 bases from V and 4 bases from J, the junction contained 9 bases not matched to a gene. Combining the CDR3 with reference TRBV7-3 and TRBJ2-1 gives the whole variable domain GAGVSQTPSNKVTEKGKYVELRCDPISGHTALYWYRQSLGQGPEFLIYFQGTGAADDSGLPNDRFFAVRPEGSVSTLKIQRTERGDSAVYLCASSLGGTSEYNEQFFGPGTRLTVL.

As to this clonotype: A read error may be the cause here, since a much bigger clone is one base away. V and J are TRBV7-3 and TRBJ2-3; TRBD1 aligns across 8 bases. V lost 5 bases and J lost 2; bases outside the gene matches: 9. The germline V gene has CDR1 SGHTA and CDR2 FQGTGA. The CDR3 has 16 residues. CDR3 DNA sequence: TGTGCCAGCAGCCCGAGTCCGGGACAGGACACAGATACGCAGTATTTT. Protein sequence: CASSPSPGQDTDTQYF.

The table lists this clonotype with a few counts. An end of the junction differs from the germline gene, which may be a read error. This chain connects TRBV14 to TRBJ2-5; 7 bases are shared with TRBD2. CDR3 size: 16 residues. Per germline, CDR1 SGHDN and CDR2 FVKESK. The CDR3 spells CASSQEAGRHTEAQYF. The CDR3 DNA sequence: TGTGCCAGCAGCCAAGAAGCGGGAAGGCACACAGAGGCCCAGTACTTC.

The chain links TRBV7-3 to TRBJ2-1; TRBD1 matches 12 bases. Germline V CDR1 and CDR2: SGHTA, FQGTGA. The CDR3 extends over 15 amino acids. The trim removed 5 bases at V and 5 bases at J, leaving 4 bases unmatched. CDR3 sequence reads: CASSPGQGANNEQFF. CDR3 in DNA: TGTGCCAGCAGCCCGGGACAGGGGGCCAACAATGAGCAGTTCTTC.

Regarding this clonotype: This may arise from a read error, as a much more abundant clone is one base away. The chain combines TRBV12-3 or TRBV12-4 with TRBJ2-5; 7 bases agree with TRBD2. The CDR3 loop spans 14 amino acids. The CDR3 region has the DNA TGTGCCAGCAGTCCGACTAGCAAACAAGAGCCCCAGTACTTC. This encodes CASSPTSKQEPQYF.